A selection of T cell receptor beta chains follows, all from one sample in a study of blood T cell repertoires in COVID-19. Libraries were prepared by immunoSEQ multiplex PCR; TCRdb keeps only in-frame clonotypes and omits some of them. The sample contains 180,000 or so clones, 70% to 80% of which appear only once. Sequencing was done on a sample of PBMCs or T cells enriched from blood (not recorded which). The receptors stem from a man aged 55-75 years who had been exposed to COVID-19. Each CDR3 is given with its conserved first and last residue. The order of the fields is clone size, J gene, V gene, D gene, CDR3 protein, CDR3 DNA. A D gene is named only where the DNA matches it firmly. Some rows mark clone size as missing; the rest say once, few, many or name a class of expanded clone.

clone_size: -; j_call: TRBJ1-4; v_call: TRBV2; d_call: -; cdr3_aa: CASSEGGQGEKLFF; cdr3_nt: TGTGCCAGCAGTGAAGGGGGGCAAGGGGAAAAACTGTTTTTT
clone_size: -; j_call: TRBJ2-3; v_call: TRBV5-6; d_call: TRBD1; cdr3_aa: CASSLGTGKADTQYF; cdr3_nt: TGTGCCAGCAGCCTTGGGACAGGGAAGGCAGATACGCAGTATTTT
clone_size: -; j_call: TRBJ2-7; v_call: TRBV11-2; d_call: TRBD1; cdr3_aa: CASRSFRGSSYEQYF; cdr3_nt: TGTGCCAGCCGATCCTTCAGGGGGAGCTCCTACGAGCAGTACTTC
clone_size: -; j_call: TRBJ2-4; v_call: TRBV6-5; d_call: -; cdr3_aa: CASGSAKKNIQYF; cdr3_nt: TGTGCCAGCGGGAGCGCGAAAAAAAACATTCAGTACTTC
clone_size: -; j_call: TRBJ2-2; v_call: TRBV7-2; d_call: -; cdr3_aa: CASSLAGGNTGELFF; cdr3_nt: TGTGCCAGCAGCTTAGCAGGCGGCAACACCGGGGAGCTGTTTTTT
clone_size: -; j_call: TRBJ2-5; v_call: TRBV15; d_call: -; cdr3_aa: CATSRVVRGSGKEETQYF; cdr3_nt: TGTGCCACCAGCAGAGTCGTTAGGGGGTCGGGGAAGGAAGAGACCCAGTACTTC
clone_size: -; j_call: TRBJ2-1; v_call: TRBV28; d_call: TRBD2; cdr3_aa: CASIQPGGRLNEQFF; cdr3_nt: TGTGCCAGCATTCAGCCCGGCGGGAGGTTGAATGAGCAGTTCTTC
clone_size: -; j_call: TRBJ2-2; v_call: TRBV27; d_call: TRBD1; cdr3_aa: CASSPYRGYTGELFF; cdr3_nt: TGTGCCAGCAGTCCATACAGGGGGTACACCGGGGAGCTGTTTTTT
clone_size: -; j_call: TRBJ2-7; v_call: TRBV27; d_call: -; cdr3_aa: CASALGGGFDEQYF; cdr3_nt: TGTGCCAGCGCCCTTGGGGGAGGTTTCGACGAGCAGTACTTC
clone_size: -; j_call: TRBJ2-6; v_call: TRBV4-1; d_call: TRBD2; cdr3_aa: CASSQAVSGRANSGANVLTF; cdr3_nt: TGCGCCAGCAGCCAAGCCGTTAGCGGGAGGGCGAACTCTGGGGCCAACGTCCTGACTTTC
clone_size: -; j_call: TRBJ2-2; v_call: TRBV6-5; d_call: TRBD1; cdr3_aa: CASSLRDRAGELFF; cdr3_nt: TGTGCCAGCAGTCTGCGGGACAGGGCCGGGGAGCTGTTTTTT
clone_size: -; j_call: TRBJ1-2; v_call: TRBV29-1; d_call: -; cdr3_aa: CSVEDTGPGNYGYTF; cdr3_nt: TGCAGCGTTGAAGATACGGGTCCCGGGAACTATGGCTACACCTTC
clone_size: -; j_call: TRBJ1-3; v_call: TRBV28; d_call: -; cdr3_aa: CASSRNDRPNSGNTIYF; cdr3_nt: TGTGCCAGCAGTCGAAACGACAGGCCCAACTCTGGAAACACCATATATTTT
clone_size: -; j_call: TRBJ1-5; v_call: TRBV7-9; d_call: TRBD1; cdr3_aa: CASSLEGQLPNQPQHF; cdr3_nt: TGTGCCAGCAGCTTAGAGGGACAGCTTCCGAATCAGCCCCAGCATTTT
clone_size: -; j_call: TRBJ1-1; v_call: TRBV9; d_call: -; cdr3_aa: CASSVGPTGNTEAFF; cdr3_nt: TGTGCCAGCAGCGTAGGACCTACAGGAAACACTGAAGCTTTCTTT
clone_size: once; j_call: TRBJ2-7; v_call: TRBV5-1; d_call: -; cdr3_aa: CASSPGQIYEQYF; cdr3_nt: TGCGCCAGCAGCCCAGGACAGATCTACGAGCAGTACTTC
clone_size: -; j_call: TRBJ1-5; v_call: TRBV4-3; d_call: TRBD1; cdr3_aa: CASSQDQGVGIQPQHF; cdr3_nt: TGCGCCAGCAGCCAAGATCAGGGGGTCGGGATTCAGCCCCAGCATTTT
clone_size: -; j_call: TRBJ1-5; v_call: TRBV6-2/TRBV6-3; d_call: TRBD1; cdr3_aa: CASSSQDRGHQPQHF; cdr3_nt: TGTGCCAGCAGTTCCCAGGACAGGGGGCATCAGCCCCAGCATTTT
clone_size: -; j_call: TRBJ2-7; v_call: TRBV5-6; d_call: TRBD2; cdr3_aa: CASTGTSYEQYF; cdr3_nt: TGTGCCAGCACCGGGACTAGTTACGAGCAGTACTTC
clone_size: -; j_call: TRBJ1-2; v_call: TRBV20-1; d_call: -; cdr3_aa: CSASGVITNYGYTF; cdr3_nt: TGCAGTGCTAGTGGCGTGATAACTAACTATGGCTACACCTTC
clone_size: -; j_call: TRBJ2-3; v_call: TRBV7-3; d_call: TRBD2; cdr3_aa: CASSLGLAGLDTQYF; cdr3_nt: TGTGCCAGCAGCCTAGGACTAGCGGGATTGGATACGCAGTATTTT
clone_size: -; j_call: TRBJ2-7; v_call: TRBV21-1; d_call: -; cdr3_aa: CASSLEAGQGPTYEQYF; cdr3_nt: TGTGCCAGCAGCTTAGAGGCGGGACAGGGTCCCACCTACGAGCAGTACTTC
clone_size: -; j_call: TRBJ2-5; v_call: TRBV5-1; d_call: TRBD2; cdr3_aa: CASSGTSGTSTQETQYF; cdr3_nt: TGCGCCAGCAGCGGGACTAGCGGGACCTCTACCCAAGAGACCCAGTACTTC
clone_size: -; j_call: TRBJ2-2; v_call: TRBV7-2; d_call: -; cdr3_aa: CASSRMTRSTGELFF; cdr3_nt: TGTGCCAGCAGCCGCATGACTAGATCTACCGGGGAGCTGTTTTTT
clone_size: -; j_call: TRBJ1-6; v_call: TRBV10-3; d_call: -; cdr3_aa: CAISQGSGSPLHF; cdr3_nt: TGTGCCATCAGCCAGGGGTCGGGCTCACCCCTCCACTTT
clone_size: -; j_call: TRBJ2-2; v_call: TRBV5-6; d_call: TRBD1; cdr3_aa: CASSVPGQGVGELFF; cdr3_nt: TGTGCCAGCAGCGTTCCGGGACAGGGCGTCGGGGAGCTGTTTTTT
clone_size: -; j_call: TRBJ2-1; v_call: TRBV30; d_call: TRBD2; cdr3_aa: CAWEREGQNEQFF; cdr3_nt: TGTGCCTGGGAGCGGGAGGGCCAGAATGAGCAGTTCTTC
clone_size: -; j_call: TRBJ2-7; v_call: TRBV29-1; d_call: -; cdr3_aa: CSVVSQYEQYF; cdr3_nt: TGCAGCGTTGTTTCCCAATACGAGCAGTACTTC
clone_size: -; j_call: TRBJ2-7; v_call: TRBV10-3; d_call: -; cdr3_aa: CATHTDSQLYEQYF; cdr3_nt: TGTGCCACGCACACTGACAGTCAACTCTACGAGCAGTACTTC
clone_size: -; j_call: TRBJ1-1; v_call: TRBV7-9; d_call: -; cdr3_aa: CASSSWTANTEAFF; cdr3_nt: TGTGCCAGCAGCTCTTGGACAGCCAACACTGAAGCTTTCTTT
clone_size: -; j_call: TRBJ1-4; v_call: TRBV7-8; d_call: -; cdr3_aa: CASSFQGPNEKLFF; cdr3_nt: TGTGCCAGCAGCTTTCAGGGTCCTAATGAAAAACTGTTTTTT
clone_size: -; j_call: TRBJ1-1; v_call: TRBV7-3; d_call: TRBD1; cdr3_aa: CASSPSGGFVAFF; cdr3_nt: TGTGCCAGCAGCCCCTCAGGGGGTTTTGTGGCTTTCTTT
clone_size: -; j_call: TRBJ2-7; v_call: TRBV28; d_call: -; cdr3_aa: CASSLVRGLSYEQYF; cdr3_nt: TGTGCCAGCAGTTTGGTAAGGGGCCTCTCCTACGAGCAGTACTTC
clone_size: once; j_call: TRBJ2-2; v_call: TRBV25-1; d_call: TRBD2; cdr3_aa: CASSDPAGAGGELFF; cdr3_nt: TGTGCCAGCAGTGATCCAGCGGGAGCCGGCGGGGAGCTGTTTTTT
clone_size: -; j_call: TRBJ1-3; v_call: TRBV4-2; d_call: TRBD1; cdr3_aa: CASSQEATGRNTIYF; cdr3_nt: TGTGCCAGCAGCCAAGAGGCGACAGGGAGAAACACCATATATTTT
clone_size: -; j_call: TRBJ2-7; v_call: TRBV7-8; d_call: -; cdr3_aa: CASSTQVYEQYF; cdr3_nt: TGTGCCAGCAGCACTCAGGTGTACGAGCAGTACTTC
clone_size: -; j_call: TRBJ2-1; v_call: TRBV2; d_call: TRBD2; cdr3_aa: CARTSGGNNEQFF; cdr3_nt: TGTGCCAGAACTAGCGGGGGGAACAATGAGCAGTTCTTC
clone_size: -; j_call: TRBJ1-5; v_call: TRBV10-3; d_call: TRBD1; cdr3_aa: CAISDRVSNQPQHF; cdr3_nt: TGTGCCATCAGCGACAGGGTTAGCAATCAGCCCCAGCATTTT
clone_size: -; j_call: TRBJ1-1; v_call: TRBV29-1; d_call: -; cdr3_aa: CSVEGGNGRNTEAFF; cdr3_nt: TGCAGCGTTGAGGGGGGAAACGGTAGGAACACTGAAGCTTTCTTT
clone_size: few; j_call: TRBJ1-6; v_call: TRBV27; d_call: -; cdr3_aa: CASSATVEGRPLHF; cdr3_nt: TGTGCCAGCAGCGCCACCGTTGAGGGGAGGCCCCTCCACTTT
clone_size: -; j_call: TRBJ2-5; v_call: TRBV27; d_call: TRBD2; cdr3_aa: CASSSEGGYQETQYF; cdr3_nt: TGTGCCAGCAGTTCGGAGGGAGGGTACCAAGAGACCCAGTACTTC
clone_size: -; j_call: TRBJ2-7; v_call: TRBV28; d_call: TRBD1; cdr3_aa: CASRGQGRAYEQYF; cdr3_nt: TGTGCCAGCCGCGGACAGGGGCGAGCCTACGAGCAGTACTTC
clone_size: -; j_call: TRBJ2-2; v_call: TRBV11-2; d_call: TRBD2; cdr3_aa: CASSPLGLAEGTGELFF; cdr3_nt: TGTGCCAGCAGCCCTTTAGGGCTAGCGGAGGGAACCGGGGAGCTGTTTTTT
clone_size: -; j_call: TRBJ2-7; v_call: TRBV6-5; d_call: TRBD2; cdr3_aa: CASSRGLAVQQYF; cdr3_nt: TGTGCCAGCAGTAGAGGACTAGCGGTACAGCAGTACTTC
clone_size: once; j_call: TRBJ2-1; v_call: TRBV29-1; d_call: -; cdr3_aa: CSVGQLVAYNEQFF; cdr3_nt: TGCAGCGTTGGACAACTAGTTGCCTACAATGAGCAGTTCTTC
clone_size: -; j_call: TRBJ2-3; v_call: TRBV7-6; d_call: TRBD2; cdr3_aa: CASSLGRTSGPSTDTQYF; cdr3_nt: TGTGCCAGCAGCTTAGGCAGAACTAGCGGACCTAGCACAGATACGCAGTATTTT
clone_size: -; j_call: TRBJ1-4; v_call: TRBV6-5; d_call: -; cdr3_aa: CASSAGGPTNEKLFF; cdr3_nt: TGTGCCAGCAGCGCCGGAGGGCCAACTAATGAAAAACTGTTTTTT
clone_size: -; j_call: TRBJ2-1; v_call: TRBV6-2/TRBV6-3; d_call: TRBD2; cdr3_aa: CASSYASGVTYNEQFF; cdr3_nt: TGTGCCAGCAGTTACGCTAGCGGGGTGACCTACAATGAGCAGTTCTTC
clone_size: -; j_call: TRBJ2-3; v_call: TRBV19; d_call: TRBD2; cdr3_aa: CASTPRGRTDTQYF; cdr3_nt: TGTGCCAGTACCCCCCGCGGGAGGACAGATACGCAGTATTTT
clone_size: -; j_call: TRBJ2-1; v_call: TRBV20-1; d_call: TRBD2; cdr3_aa: CSASSRTSGYNEQFF; cdr3_nt: TGCAGTGCTAGTAGCCGGACTAGCGGTTACAATGAGCAGTTCTTC
clone_size: -; j_call: TRBJ1-6; v_call: TRBV27; d_call: TRBD1; cdr3_aa: CASSSATLTGGGSPLHF; cdr3_nt: TGTGCCAGCAGTTCAGCGACCCTGACAGGGGGCGGGTCACCCCTCCACTTT
clone_size: -; j_call: TRBJ2-5; v_call: TRBV29-1; d_call: -; cdr3_aa: CSGSSTGETQYF; cdr3_nt: TGCAGCGGGTCCTCCACTGGAGAGACCCAGTACTTC
clone_size: -; j_call: TRBJ1-6; v_call: TRBV2; d_call: -; cdr3_aa: CASSFSVRSSYNSPLHF; cdr3_nt: TGTGCCAGCAGTTTTAGCGTCAGGAGCTCCTATAATTCACCCCTCCACTTT
clone_size: -; j_call: TRBJ2-7; v_call: TRBV11-3; d_call: -; cdr3_aa: CASSLWLAENYEQYF; cdr3_nt: TGTGCCAGCAGCTTATGGCTAGCCGAAAACTACGAGCAGTACTTC
clone_size: -; j_call: TRBJ2-5; v_call: TRBV5-1; d_call: -; cdr3_aa: CASSLKLGGGGETQYF; cdr3_nt: TGCGCCAGCAGCTTGAAGTTGGGGGGAGGTGGAGAGACCCAGTACTTC
clone_size: -; j_call: TRBJ1-2; v_call: TRBV4-1; d_call: TRBD1; cdr3_aa: CASSLPGQALLGYTF; cdr3_nt: TGCGCCAGCAGCCTTCCGGGACAGGCCTTATTAGGCTACACCTTC
clone_size: -; j_call: TRBJ2-7; v_call: TRBV6-1; d_call: -; cdr3_aa: CASSEVSYEQYF; cdr3_nt: TGTGCCAGCAGTGAAGTGAGCTACGAGCAGTACTTC
clone_size: -; j_call: TRBJ2-6; v_call: TRBV11-2; d_call: TRBD1; cdr3_aa: CASSPLGTGRAGANVLTF; cdr3_nt: TGTGCCAGCAGCCCTCTCGGGACAGGGAGGGCTGGGGCCAACGTCCTGACTTTC